The 26 T cell receptor beta chains below all came from one sample that was sequenced in a study of blood T cell repertoires in COVID-19. Generated by immunoSEQ multiplex PCR, the TCRdb table keeps only in-frame clones and is missing some. The sample yields about 400,000 clones, roughly 85% seen once. Sequenced input: peripheral blood. All receptors derive from a woman under 40 with active or convalescent COVID-19.

The chain links TRBV4-1 to TRBJ1-5, with 7 bases lining up with TRBD1. The CDR3 extends over 17 amino acids. After removal of 4 bases from V and 2 bases from J, the junction contained 11 bases not matched to a gene. Looked up from germline, CDR1 is MGHRA and CDR2 is YSYEKL. CDR3 DNA: TGCGCCAGCAGCCGGACAGGACGGACCGAGGGCAATCAGCCCCAGCATTTT. It is translated as CASSRTGRTEGNQPQHF.

This clone has a single count. The chain links TRBV3-1 (or the pseudogene TRBV3-2) to TRBJ2-5; 8 nucleotides line up with TRBD1. The CDR3 consists of 15 residues. Germline trimming cut 0 bases from V and 5 bases from J; bases unmatched to any gene: 5. Germline V lookup: CDR1 LGHDT, CDR2 YNNKEL (reference sequence). CDR3 nucleotides: TGTGCCAGCAGCCAAGAAGGACAGGGTGGGGAGACCCAGTACTTC. Translation gives CASSQEGQGGETQYF.

The chain employs TRBV7-9 and TRBJ1-4; 8 bases are a match to TRBD1. CDR1 and CDR2 (germline): SEHNR, FQNEAQ (reference sequence). V shed 4 bases and J 8 bases; nucleotides not matched to a gene: 6. This CDR3 is 14 amino acids long. CDR3 residues: CASSSGQGDEKLFF. DNA for the CDR3: TGTGCCAGCAGCTCCGGACAGGGTGACGAAAAACTGTTTTTT.

This chain joins TRBV19 and TRBJ1-2, with a tentative D call TRBD1 (6 bases). This CDR3 is 15 amino acids long. V was cut by 2 bases and J by 4 bases, with 14 bases left in between. CDR1 LNHDA and CDR2 SQIVND come from the germline V gene (reference sequence). The DNA of the CDR3 is TGTGCCAGTAGTATATGGGCAGGGGCTAGCTATGGCTACACCTTC. Encoded protein: CASSIWAGASYGYTF.

CDR3 DNA sequence: TGTGCCAGCAGCCCTAAGTTTGGAGATACGCAGTATTTT. Its translation is CASSPKFGDTQYF. This sequence joins TRBV7-6 and TRBJ2-3; D remains ambiguous. This CDR3 is 13 amino acids long. V was clipped by 5 bases and J by 5 bases, with 11 bases between them. CDR1 and CDR2 from the germline V gene are SGHVS and FNYEAQ.

This clone was seen more than once but under ten times. V gene TRBV27 combines with J gene TRBJ2-7; tentative D call: TRBD2 (6 bases). CDR3 size: 16 residues. Looked up from germline, CDR1 is MNHEY and CDR2 is SMNVEV (reference sequence). V was trimmed by 1 base and J by 3 bases, leaving 16 bases between them. CDR3 coding DNA: TGTGCCAGCAGTTTATTTGGAGGGCCGGCGGTCTACGAGCAGTACTTC. This codes for CASSLFGGPAVYEQYF.

This clone was recorded many times. No conserved phenylalanine or tryptophan ends this CDR3, so it is likely a read error. It is unclear where the CDR3 begins or ends on the DNA, so no DNA is shown, and the CDR3 is as TCRdb lists it. The CDR3 loop reads CASSEAIEFLGTSGNI. The rearrangement uses TRBV2 and TRBJ2-7; the table's TRBD2 call for D was not verified on the DNA. Germline CDR1 reads SNHLY; CDR2 reads FYNNEI. Ends included, the CDR3 has 16 residues.

This clone was seen once. The chain couples TRBV6-1 to TRBJ1-2, with D maybe TRBD1 (5 bases). The CDR3 length is 14 residues. V shed 2 bases and J shed 3 bases, with 10 bases lying between them. The V gene's germline CDR1 is MNHNS and CDR2 SASEGT. In nucleotides, the CDR3 is TGTGCCAGCAGTGAATGGGGCTCGGACTATGGCTACACCTTC. The encoded protein is CASSEWGSDYGYTF.

The V gene is TRBV2, the J gene TRBJ1-2, with TRBD1 matching over 7 bases. Germline trimming cut 9 bases from V and 5 bases from J; bases unmatched to any gene: 6. The CDR3 runs to 12 residues. Germline V gene data show CDR1 as SNHLY and CDR2 as FYNNEI. CDR3 sequence reads: CARGTARYGYTF. The DNA of the CDR3 is TGTGCCAGAGGGACAGCGAGGTATGGCTACACCTTC.

This sequence joins TRBV6-1 and TRBJ2-7, with TRBD2 matching 11 bases. After removal of 0 bases from V and 6 bases from J, the junction contained 4 bases not matched to a gene. The CDR3 has 15 residues. Looked up from germline, CDR1 is MNHNS and CDR2 is SASEGT. CDR3 in amino acids: CASSEALAGGLEQYF. The CDR3 region has the DNA TGTGCCAGCAGTGAAGCGCTAGCGGGAGGTCTCGAGCAGTACTTC.

This clone has only a few counts. The chain recombines TRBV9 with TRBJ1-2; D unresolved. The CDR3 covers 14 residues. V was pared by 1 base and J by 4 bases, with 11 bases between. CDR1 SGDLS and CDR2 YYNGEE come from the germline V gene. CDR3 sequence: CASSVMENSYGYTF. CDR3 DNA sequence: TGTGCCAGCAGCGTAATGGAGAATAGCTATGGCTACACCTTC.

This clone turned up a few times. This rearrangement joins TRBV6-1 to TRBJ2-3, with TRBD1 matching 8 bases. V lost 3 bases, J lost 2 bases, and 7 bases stayed unmatched. The germline gives CDR1 MNHNS, CDR2 SASEGT. The CDR3 sequence is 16 residues long. In DNA, the CDR3 is TGTGCCAGCAGTGATTACGACAGGGGACTCACAGATACGCAGTATTTT. Its translation: CASSDYDRGLTDTQYF.

The chain is built from TRBV5-1 and TRBJ2-7, with TRBD1 identical over 9 bases. V lost 4 bases to trimming and J lost 4 bases; unmatched junction nucleotides: 6. The CDR3 runs 14 residues. The germline gives CDR1 SGHRS, CDR2 YFSETQ. CDR3 region: CASSRPGQGYEQYF. The CDR3 nucleotides are TGCGCCAGCAGCCGACCGGGACAGGGATACGAGCAGTACTTC.

Turning to this clone: The sample carries other DNA sequences with the same CDR3. The V and J genes are TRBV3-1 (or the pseudogene TRBV3-2) and TRBJ1-4; 7 bases map to TRBD1. J lost 4 bases, V lost 3 bases, and 2 bases had no gene match. Germline CDR1 is LGHDT and CDR2 is YNNKEL (reference sequence). This CDR3 region has 14 residues. The CDR3 region has the DNA TGTGCCAGCAGCCAGGGACAGTTTAATGAAAAACTGTTTTTT. Translating gives CASSQGQFNEKLFF.

The chain couples TRBV10-1 to TRBJ1-2; 7 bases fit TRBD1. J gave up 6 bases and V 2 bases, and 12 bases lay outside the gene matches. Germline V gives CDR1 WNHNN, CDR2 SYGVQD (reference sequence). The CDR3 spans 16 residues. CDR3 loop: CASSEHRDSALNGYTF. DNA of the CDR3: TGCGCCAGCAGTGAGCATCGGGACAGCGCCCTGAATGGCTACACCTTC.

The chain is built from TRBV30 and TRBJ1-2; possible D gene TRBD1, 5 bases. V lost 0 bases and J lost 3, with 23 bases in between. The germline CDR1 and CDR2 sequences are GTSNPN and SVGIG (reference sequence). The CDR3 spans 18 residues. DNA of the CDR3: TGTGCCTGGAGTGTATTAGCGTCGGTGTTGGGGGAGGACTATGGCTACACCTTC. The encoded protein is CAWSVLASVLGEDYGYTF.

This chain uses TRBV10-2 with TRBJ2-7; 9 nucleotides agree with TRBD2. The CDR3 loop spans 16 amino acids. Germline-derived CDR1 and CDR2 are WSHSY and SAAADI. J gave up 2 bases and V 3 bases, and 8 bases lay outside the gene matches. CDR3 sequence: CASSDAGGTSPYEQYF. The CDR3 nucleotides are TGCGCCAGCAGTGATGCCGGAGGGACTAGCCCCTACGAGCAGTACTTC.

Points on this clone: A read error may account for a junction end that differs from germline. The chain carries TRBV11-2 and TRBJ1-1; TRBD1 matches 7 bases. Germline loops: CDR1 SGHAT, CDR2 FQNNGV. The CDR3 runs to 17 residues. CDR3 DNA sequence: TGTGCCAGCAGATTAGGGGGCGGGGCCCCTCTGAACACTGAAGCTTTCTTT. Protein product: CASRLGGGAPLNTEAFF.

The V call is TRBV7-6, the J call TRBJ2-2, with 8 bases matching TRBD2. Germline V gives CDR1 SGHVS, CDR2 FNYEAQ. With V trimmed by 5 bases and J by 1 base, 9 bases remained unmatched. CDR3 length equals 17 residues. The CDR3 spells CASSPLRGGRNTGELFF. CDR3 in DNA: TGTGCCAGCAGCCCCTTACGGGGGGGGAGGAACACCGGGGAGCTGTTTTTT.

The rearrangement links TRBV19 to TRBJ1-2; TRBD1 matches 7 bases. The CDR3 extends over 15 amino acids. J lost 5 bases, V lost 4 bases, and 10 bases had no gene match. CDR1 is LNHDA and CDR2 is SQIVND in the germline V gene (reference sequence). The DNA of the CDR3 is TGTGCCAGTAGTAGGAGCTGGGACAGTGAGTATGGCTACACCTTC. This codes for CASSRSWDSEYGYTF.

This rearrangement joins TRBV19 to TRBJ1-6, with D perhaps matching TRBD1 (5 bases). V lost 3 bases to trimming and J lost 7 bases, with 10 bases between them. There are 14 residues in the CDR3. Per the germline V gene, CDR1 is LNHDA and CDR2 is SQIVND (reference sequence). CDR3 bases: TGTGCCAGTAGTATTACAGGATCCAATTCACCCCTCCACTTT. Protein sequence: CASSITGSNSPLHF.

V is TRBV19 and J is TRBJ1-4, with 7 nucleotides matching TRBD1. This CDR3 contains 15 residues. V shed 3 bases and J 7 bases; nucleotides not matched to a gene: 8. Germline V lookup: CDR1 LNHDA, CDR2 SQIVND (reference sequence). This CDR3 reads CASSIRQGKVEKLFF. The CDR3 nucleotides are TGTGCCAGTAGTATTCGACAGGGTAAGGTTGAAAAACTGTTTTTT.

In this sample, this clone turned up a few times. The chain combines TRBV6-5 with TRBJ1-1, with TRBD1 matching over 7 bases. With V trimmed by 3 bases and J by 0 bases, 7 bases remained unmatched. Germline lookup yields CDR1 MNHEY and CDR2 SVGAGI. CDR3 length equals 16 residues. CDR3 loop: CASSYSDRAMNTEAFF. CDR3 sequence (DNA): TGTGCCAGCAGTTATTCCGACAGGGCCATGAACACTGAAGCTTTCTTT.

The J gene is TRBJ2-3, the V gene TRBV5-6; no firm D call. The V end was cut by 1 base, the J end by 0 bases, with 12 bases between. CDR1 is SGHDT and CDR2 is YYEEEE in the germline V gene. The CDR3 is made up of 16 amino acids. CDR3 nucleotide sequence: TGTGCCAGCAGCTTGTTCAGGCCTTTTAGCACAGATACGCAGTATTTT. Residues: CASSLFRPFSTDTQYF.

A note on this clone: The identical CDR3 is also encoded by other nucleotide sequences in the sample. The chain joins TRBV11-3 to TRBJ2-3; 11 bases are shared with TRBD2. CDR3 length: 15 residues. Germline CDR1 and CDR2: SGHNT and YENEEA. J was trimmed by 4 bases and V by 5 bases; bases with no gene match: 5. CDR3 sequence (DNA): TGTGCCAGCAGCCTGACTAGCGGGACGGCAGATACGCAGTATTTT. Protein product: CASSLTSGTADTQYF.

This clone was picked up one time. The CDR3 DNA is TGCGCCAGCAGGGAGGGACAGGGGACGGACATTCAGTACTTC. Its protein is CASREGQGTDIQYF. The V call is TRBV5-1, the J call TRBJ2-4, with 10 bases fitting TRBD1. V shed 5 bases, J shed 8 bases, and the junction held 7 bases outside the gene matches. Germline CDR1 SGHRS, CDR2 YFSETQ. This CDR3 is built from 14 residues.